This is a list of T cell receptor beta chains from one sample in a study of cytomegalovirus exposure and HLA in healthy donors. Only in-frame clones appear in the TCRdb table, and some are missing; sequencing was by immunoSEQ multiplex PCR. The table includes roughly 150,000 clones, roughly 80% detected once. The sequenced material came from PBMCs. The receptor source for this set is a man aged 45-60 years in good health and CMV-seropositive. Both conserved end residues are part of each CDR3. The D gene is left open where the match is weak. Part of the rows lack a size; the others show once, few, many or a class for expanded clones.

CDR3: CASSRGTASYEQYF
DNA: TGTGCCAGCAGCCGCGGGACTGCATCCTACGAGCAGTACTTC
D: -
size: -
J: TRBJ2-7
V: TRBV6-5

CDR3: CASSIEPVELSYNSPLHF
DNA: TGTGCCAGTAGTATAGAACCGGTGGAGTTGTCCTATAATTCACCCCTCCACTTT
D: -
size: -
J: TRBJ1-6
V: TRBV19

CDR3: CASSLAGDLSYGYTF
DNA: TGTGCCAGCAGCTTAGCAGGGGATTTGTCCTATGGCTACACCTTC
D: -
size: -
J: TRBJ1-2
V: TRBV7-9

CDR3: CASSVTGPGELFF
DNA: TGTGCCAGCAGCGTTACAGGGCCCGGGGAGCTGTTTTTT
D: -
size: -
J: TRBJ2-2
V: TRBV9

CDR3: CASSQGQVGSGANVLTF
DNA: TGTGCCAGCAGCCAGGGACAGGTCGGCTCTGGGGCCAACGTCCTGACTTTC
D: TRBD1
size: once
J: TRBJ2-6
V: TRBV5-4

CDR3: CASSVVPGRGEAFF
DNA: TGTGCCAGCAGCGTAGTCCCGGGGAGGGGTGAAGCTTTCTTT
D: -
size: -
J: TRBJ1-1
V: TRBV9

CDR3: CSVVEGLNEQFF
DNA: TGCAGCGTTGTTGAGGGCCTAAATGAGCAGTTCTTC
D: -
size: -
J: TRBJ2-1
V: TRBV29-1

CDR3: CASSSSAHPAPQHF
DNA: TGTGCCAGCAGCTCATCAGCGCACCCTGCGCCCCAGCATTTT
D: -
size: -
J: TRBJ1-5
V: TRBV7-9

CDR3: CASSSDTGGDEYF
DNA: TGTGCCAGCAGCTCAGATACAGGGGGCGACGAGTACTTC
D: TRBD1
size: -
J: TRBJ2-7
V: TRBV6-6

CDR3: CASSMDRVTGHTEAFF
DNA: TGTGCCAGCAGCATGGACAGGGTGACGGGCCACACTGAAGCTTTCTTT
D: TRBD1
size: once
J: TRBJ1-1
V: TRBV7-9

CDR3: CASAKLAGGPAYEQYF
DNA: TGTGCCAGCGCGAAACTAGCGGGGGGGCCGGCCTACGAGCAGTACTTC
D: TRBD2
size: -
J: TRBJ2-7
V: TRBV2

CDR3: CASSLYEYNEQFF
DNA: TGCGCCAGCAGCTTGTACGAGTACAATGAGCAGTTCTTC
D: -
size: -
J: TRBJ2-1
V: TRBV5-1

CDR3: CASSVGGSVSYEQYF
DNA: TGTGCCAGCAGCGTAGGCGGTAGTGTTTCCTACGAGCAGTACTTC
D: -
size: -
J: TRBJ2-7
V: TRBV9

CDR3: CASSPPATNEKLFF
DNA: TGTGCCAGCTCACCGCCGGCAACTAATGAAAAACTGTTTTTT
D: -
size: -
J: TRBJ1-4
V: TRBV18

CDR3: CASSLWGGALGYTF
DNA: TGTGCCAGCAGTTTGTGGGGGGGCGCGTTAGGCTACACCTTC
D: -
size: -
J: TRBJ1-2
V: TRBV28

CDR3: CASSEGTGGEQYF
DNA: TGTGCCAGCAGTGAGGGGACAGGGGGCGAGCAGTACTTC
D: TRBD1
size: -
J: TRBJ2-7
V: TRBV2

CDR3: CASRTSGSPYEQYF
DNA: TGTGCCAGCCGGACTAGCGGTAGTCCCTACGAGCAGTACTTC
D: TRBD2
size: -
J: TRBJ2-7
V: TRBV28

CDR3: CASKEDRGYEQYF
DNA: TGTGCCAGCAAGGAGGACAGGGGATACGAGCAGTACTTC
D: TRBD1
size: -
J: TRBJ2-7
V: TRBV27

CDR3: CASSLSEDTQYF
DNA: TGTGCCAGCAGCTTAAGCGAAGATACGCAGTATTTT
D: -
size: -
J: TRBJ2-3
V: TRBV11-2

CDR3: CASTLMTSANNEQFF
DNA: TGTGCCAGCACCCTAATGACTAGCGCTAACAATGAGCAGTTCTTC
D: TRBD2
size: -
J: TRBJ2-1
V: TRBV7-6

CDR3: CASSLSGQPNYGYTF
DNA: TGCGCCAGCAGCTTATCGGGACAGCCTAACTATGGCTACACCTTC
D: TRBD1
size: -
J: TRBJ1-2
V: TRBV5-1

CDR3: CASSLLTGVLTYEQYF
DNA: TGTGCCAGCAGCCTCCTCACAGGAGTCCTAACCTACGAGCAGTACTTC
D: -
size: -
J: TRBJ2-7
V: TRBV7-6

CDR3: CASSQDRGEETQYF
DNA: TGTGCCAGCAGCCAGGACAGGGGGGAAGAGACCCAGTACTTC
D: TRBD1
size: -
J: TRBJ2-5
V: TRBV7-2

CDR3: CASSFRLSTDTQYF
DNA: TGTGCCAGCAGCTTCCGTCTCAGCACAGATACGCAGTATTTT
D: -
size: -
J: TRBJ2-3
V: TRBV13

CDR3: CASTRQVQETQYF
DNA: TGCGCCAGCACCCGTCAGGTTCAAGAGACCCAGTACTTC
D: -
size: -
J: TRBJ2-5
V: TRBV10-2